This T cell receptor beta chain is from a study of blood T cell repertoires in COVID-19. Germline values: CDR1 SGHDT, CDR2 YYEEEE. V was cut by 6 bases and J by 4 bases, with 17 bases left in between. This CDR3 contains 15 residues. This clone was seen only once. Some clones are missing from TCRdb's copy, which holds only in-frame ones; the method was immunoSEQ multiplex PCR. This sample carries 250,000 to 300,000 clones, roughly 90% of them seen once, and the ten largest clones take 1.9%. The chain links TRBV5-6 to TRBJ1-3; unclear D gene. The receptor's source is a woman in her sixties or seventies who had recovered from COVID-19. Sequencing input: PBMCs or T cells enriched from blood (not recorded which). DNA for the CDR3: TGTGCCAGCACCCGATCACCAACAATAGGAAACACCATATATTTT. It encodes CASTRSPTIGNTIYF.